The table lists the clone carrying this TCR beta chain with a few counts. This entry belongs to a study of blood T cell repertoires in COVID-19. Study context: Donors in the United States, Italy and Spain gave samples during acute or convalescent COVID-19. The cDNA or gDNA used as material had been derived from T cells, B-cell-depleted T cells, or PBMCs.

Germline CDR1 SGHTS, CDR2 YDEGEE. The CDR3 totals 14 residues. V was cut by 6 bases and J by 0 bases, with 10 bases left in between. Per the study methods: The authors estimated nucleated cell counts from reference gene primer amplification. Method: immunoSEQ multiplex PCR; TCRdb's copy keeps in-frame clones and lacks some. V and J calls and clone size come straight from that table; D and trimming were deduced from the DNA. The repertoire holds around 230,000 clones, roughly 80% seen once, with 9.5% to 15% in the top ten. This TCR was sampled from a woman aged 60-70 years with active or convalescent COVID-19. Sequences were obtained from peripheral blood. This sequence joins TRBV5-8 and TRBJ1-5, with D hard to call. The CDR3 reads CASILYDSNQPQHF. The DNA of the CDR3 is TGTGCCAGCATCCTCTACGATAGCAATCAGCCCCAGCATTTT.